These 15 T cell receptor beta chains came from one sample sequenced in a study of blood T cell repertoires in COVID-19. The protocol was immunoSEQ multiplex PCR, while the TCRdb copy is restricted to in-frame clones and leaves out a portion. This table has roughly 30,000 clones, over 75% appearing once. Material: peripheral blood. These receptors all come from a man in his 60s with COVID-19, enrolled during active disease.

The chain uses TRBV10-3 and TRBJ1-5; weak D call: TRBD1 (6 bases). Germline CDR1 ENHRY, CDR2 SYGVKD. Trimming shortened V by 0 bases and J by 4 bases, and 16 bases separated the two germline ends. The CDR3 has 17 residues. The CDR3: CAISESGGGGSNQPQHF. The DNA of the CDR3 is TGTGCCATCAGTGAGTCCGGGGGCGGGGGGAGTAATCAGCCCCAGCATTTT.

The rearrangement links TRBV5-8 to TRBJ1-6; no clear D gene. V was trimmed by 2 bases and J by 8 bases, leaving 8 bases between them. The CDR3 has 13 amino acids. CDR1 is SGHTS and CDR2 is YDEGEE in the germline V gene. As DNA, the CDR3 is TGTGCCAGCAGCTTTTCGAGGGATTCACCCCTCCACTTT. It is translated as CASSFSRDSPLHF.

This rearrangement joins TRBV20-1 to TRBJ2-5, with TRBD2 as a possible D gene (5 bases). Deletions cut 5 bases from V and 5 bases from J, with 15 bases between. CDR1 is DFQATT and CDR2 is SNEGSKA in the germline V gene (reference sequence). The CDR3 consists of 13 residues. The CDR3 here is CSAGALGGETQYF. The CDR3 DNA is TGCAGTGCTGGTGCCCTAGGAGGCGAGACCCAGTACTTC.

DNA of the CDR3: TGTGCCAGCAGCTTGTCTAGCGGTGGTGACAATGAGCAGTTCTTC. The encoded protein is CASSLSSGGDNEQFF. The genes are TRBV11-2 and TRBJ2-1, with 7 bases identical to TRBD2. Germline CDR1 is SGHAT and CDR2 is FQNNGV. The junction had 7 bases not matched to a gene; V was cut back by 3 bases and J by 5 bases. The CDR3 covers 15 residues.

The chain recombines TRBV25-1 with TRBJ1-5; D not resolved. V dropped 3 bases and J dropped 4 bases, with 7 bases sitting between them. CDR1 is MGHDK, CDR2 SYGVNS, per germline. The CDR3 is 13 amino acids. The CDR3: CASSERENQPQHF. The CDR3 DNA reads TGTGCCAGCAGTGAGCGAGAGAATCAGCCCCAGCATTTT.

This clone was seen a single time. The V call is TRBV6-2 or TRBV6-3, the J call TRBJ2-4; 9 bases match TRBD1. Trimming cost V 6 bases and J 7 bases; bases outside gene matches: 7. This CDR3 has 14 residues. CDR1 and CDR2 (germline): MNHEY, SVGEGT. The CDR3 region is CASSKKDRGNIQYF. CDR3 bases: TGTGCCAGCAGCAAAAAGGACAGGGGTAACATTCAGTACTTC.

J is TRBJ1-2 and V is TRBV20-1; 10 bases agree with TRBD1. Germline CDR1 DFQATT, CDR2 SNEGSKA (reference sequence). The CDR3 consists of 17 residues. The V and J ends lost 3 bases and 4 bases, in that order; junction bases with no gene match: 14. The CDR3 region is CSASSGDRGQTGYGYTF. The CDR3 DNA reads as TGCAGTGCTAGTTCCGGCGACAGGGGGCAAACGGGCTATGGCTACACCTTC.

This rearrangement joins TRBV5-1 to TRBJ1-2, with D tentatively TRBD1 (6 bases). V was trimmed by 0 bases and J by 3 bases, leaving 18 bases between them. The germline CDR1 and CDR2 sequences are SGHRS and YFSETQ. The CDR3 has 17 amino acids. The CDR3 region is CASSLASHSGTHYGYTF. As DNA, the CDR3 is TGCGCCAGCAGCTTGGCAAGCCATTCCGGGACACACTATGGCTACACCTTC.

A few counts support this clone. The chain uses TRBV29-1 and TRBJ1-1; possible D gene TRBD1, 6 bases. Germline V gene data show CDR1 as SQVTM and CDR2 as ANQGSEA. V lost 4 bases and J lost 4, with 13 bases in between. The CDR3 spans 13 residues. The chain's CDR3 is CSVGRGGGTEAFF. The DNA of the CDR3 is TGCAGCGTTGGAAGGGGAGGGGGCACTGAAGCTTTCTTT.

The rearrangement joins TRBV3-1 (or the pseudogene TRBV3-2) to TRBJ1-2; unclear D gene. Looked up from germline, CDR1 is LGHDT and CDR2 is YNNKEL (reference sequence). The length of the CDR3 is 14 residues. Trimming shortened V by 1 base and J by 2 bases, and 8 bases separated the two germline ends. This chain's CDR3 is CASSQVPRNYGYTF. CDR3 DNA sequence: TGTGCCAGCAGCCAAGTACCCAGGAACTATGGCTACACCTTC.

The V gene is TRBV7-8, the J gene TRBJ2-2; 7 bases align to TRBD1. The germline V gene encodes CDR1 SGHVS and CDR2 FQNEAQ. With V trimmed by 6 bases and J by 1 base, 8 bases remained unmatched. This CDR3 has 16 residues. The CDR3 protein is CASRTPGQMNTGELFF. The CDR3 DNA reads as TGTGCCAGCAGAACGCCGGGACAGATGAACACCGGGGAGCTGTTTTTT.

This chain uses TRBV12-3 or TRBV12-4 with TRBJ2-5; 10 bases are a match to TRBD2. V trimming: 4 bases; J trimming: 9 bases; junction bases outside the gene matches: 2. There are 12 residues in the CDR3. In nucleotides, the CDR3 is TGTGCCAGCAGTTCCGGGACTAGCGCCCAGTACTTC. As protein: CASSSGTSAQYF.

J is TRBJ1-1 and V is TRBV18; TRBD1 agrees at 9 bases. Germline loops: CDR1 KGHSH, CDR2 LQKENI. This CDR3 region has 14 residues. Trimming took 3 bases from V and 1 from J; bases not matched to a gene: 0. Here the CDR3 DNA reads TGTGCCAGCTCACCGGGACAGGGGAACACTGAAGCTTTCTTT. Amino acids: CASSPGQGNTEAFF. The full variable domain, in which reference TRBV18 and TRBJ1-1 provide the parts outside the CDR3, is NAGVMQNPRHLVRRRGQEARLRCSPMKGHSHVYWYRQLPEEGLKFMVYLQKENIIDESGMPKERFSAEFPKEGPSILRIQQVVRGDSAAYFCASSPGQGNTEAFFGQGTRLTVV.

The sample holds a few counts of this clone. This chain uses TRBV5-6 with TRBJ1-4; 10 nucleotides line up with TRBD1. V lost 4 bases to trimming and J lost 8 bases; unmatched junction nucleotides: 11. The CDR3 totals 16 residues. The germline CDR1 and CDR2 sequences are SGHDT and YYEEEE. The CDR3 protein is CASSLSPGQGYEKLFF. CDR3 DNA sequence: TGTGCCAGCAGCCTGTCCCCGGGACAGGGGTACGAAAAACTGTTTTTT.

A single count supports this clone. The V call is TRBV10-3, the J call TRBJ1-1; 8 bases agree with TRBD1. CDR1 ENHRY and CDR2 SYGVKD come from the germline V gene. CDR3 length: 15 residues. The trim removed 6 bases at V and 6 bases at J, leaving 12 bases unmatched. CDR3 DNA sequence: TGTGCCATCAGGCAGGGGGCCGAAATGACGGCTGAAGCTTTCTTT. It encodes CAIRQGAEMTAEAFF.